This TCR beta chain was obtained from a study of cytomegalovirus exposure and HLA in healthy donors. Study-level results: A later analysis found that most CMV-associated TCR beta chains appeared HLA-restricted. Across all donors, roughly uniform sequencing depth was an assumption of the presence/absence analyses.

The PCR was carried out with 60 Vbeta primers and 13 Jbeta primers. Repertoires were generated with immunoSEQ multiplex PCR, while TCRdb's copy carries only in-frame clones and drops some. The table records about 190,000 clones, 60% to 80% of them present only once. Details on this clone: Its antigen is as yet unknown.

The material sequenced was PBMCs. This TCR derives from a woman aged 30 to 39 in good health and CMV-seropositive.

In nucleotides, the CDR3 is TGCGCCAGCAGCCAAACAGGCGGGAGGGCCTCGGATACGCAGTATTTT. Its translation: CASSQTGGRASDTQYF. The chain combines TRBV4-1 with TRBJ2-3; 9 bases agree with TRBD2. The CDR3 is 16 amino acids. CDR1 and CDR2 from the germline V gene are MGHRA and YSYEKL. J lost 6 bases, V lost 2 bases, and 9 bases had no gene match.